This TCR beta chain was found in a study of blood T cells in healthy people across ages. Broader study findings: Correlation between TCR beta diversity and naive T cell percentage was strong.

V was cut by 3 bases and J by 1 base, with 6 bases left in between. The CDR3 covers 12 residues. Germline CDR1 is DFQATT and CDR2 is SNEGSKA (reference sequence). With a J-beta primer mix and a sample-barcoded 5' primer, a second PCR ran 7 to 11 cycles. TCRdb reprocessed the 5' RACE reads with MiXCR, giving one entry per CDR3 protein. There are around 1,700,000 distinct CDR3 sequences in the sample; 28% occur only once, and over 7% lies in the top ten. This clonotype was counted many times. The antigen is undetermined. The rearrangement links TRBV20-1 to TRBJ1-2, with D unresolved. Sequenced input: blood. The sequence was collected from a woman in her 30s in good health. This chain's CDR3 is CSASRFNYGYTF. The CDR3 DNA reads as TGCAGTGCTAGTAGATTTAACTATGGCTACACCTTC.